This entry describes one T cell receptor (beta chain). The target antigen is unknown. This entry belongs to a study of cytomegalovirus exposure and HLA in healthy donors. Notes on the study in general: The later analysis indicated that the majority of CMV-associated TCR beta chains appeared HLA-restricted. In a later analysis, TCR beta V- and J-gene trimming was associated with a missense DCLRE1C variant. Per a later analysis, approximately 16,000 TCR beta sequences showed association with HLA alleles at 0.05 false discovery rate. The likely explanation for a cluster of highly shared sequence variants was sequencing artifact.

Trimming left V 3 bases short and J 4 bases short, with 12 bases between. The V gene's germline CDR1 is SGHDN and CDR2 FVKESK. CDR3 size: 14 residues. The PCR had 60 Vbeta and 13 Jbeta primers. Assay used: immunoSEQ multiplex PCR; TCRdb lists only in-frame clones, some missing. Among under 200,000 clones, around 63% were seen once, and the ten largest hold around 4.3%. This clonotype originated in a woman aged 18-30 years in good health and CMV-seropositive. Material: PBMCs. The chain combines TRBV14 with TRBJ1-1; tentatively, D is TRBD1 (6 bases). The CDR3: CASSQQGGGTEAFF. CDR3 bases: TGTGCCAGCAGCCAGCAGGGAGGGGGCACTGAAGCTTTCTTT.